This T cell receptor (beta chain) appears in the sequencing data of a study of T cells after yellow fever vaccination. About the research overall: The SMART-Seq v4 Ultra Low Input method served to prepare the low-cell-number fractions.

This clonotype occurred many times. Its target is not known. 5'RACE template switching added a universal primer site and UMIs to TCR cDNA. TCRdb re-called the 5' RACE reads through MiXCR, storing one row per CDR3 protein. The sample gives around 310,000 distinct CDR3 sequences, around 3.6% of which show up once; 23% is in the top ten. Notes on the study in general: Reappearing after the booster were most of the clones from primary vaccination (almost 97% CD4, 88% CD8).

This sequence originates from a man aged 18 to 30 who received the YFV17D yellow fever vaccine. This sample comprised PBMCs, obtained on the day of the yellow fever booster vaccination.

CDR3 sequence reads: CASSPGPGSYNEQFF. CDR3 sequence (DNA): TGTGCCAGCAGCCCAGGACCCGGATCCTACAATGAGCAGTTCTTC. The chain employs TRBV7-6 and TRBJ2-1; D unclear. The CDR3 covers 15 residues. V lost 5 bases and J lost 1, with 12 bases in between. In germline, CDR1 is SGHVS, CDR2 FNYEAQ.